Included here is one T cell receptor beta chain sequence, with context. What antigen it recognizes has not been identified. The library relied on 5' RACE. For each TCR library, approximately 4,000 ng of total RNA was used. For each sample, cDNA was synthesized in eight separate reactions using SMARTScribe reverse transcriptase. During cDNA synthesis, unique molecular identifiers containing a 6-nucleotide sample barcode were introduced by template switching. TCRalpha and TCRbeta cDNA was amplified in two nested PCRs of roughly 17 and 9 cycles, and bead purification was carried out after each PCR. Before amplification, the cDNA was treated with uracil DNA-glycosylase and purified using the QIAquick PCR purification kit. The second PCR was the step at which Illumina TruSeq-compatible adapters and sample-specific barcodes were added. TapeStation and Qubit were used to check library quality and concentration, and 5 to 5.5 ng of each library was pooled. Sequencing of the pooled libraries was done on an Illumina HiSeq2500 single-index Rapid Run using custom sequencing primers and 2 x 100 bp reads. From the authors' description of their analysis: PCR and sequencing errors were corrected by UMI-based consensus assembly using MiGEC version 1.2.6. MiXCR version 2.1.1 was used to carry out V(D)J alignment, clonotype assembly and CDR3 extraction. To normalise gene usage, clonotype sharing and MAIT/NKT TCR abundance, the top 1000, 10 000 and 20 000 clonotypes in each sample were analysed. After downsampling to 27 000 UMIs, diversity was calculated as the inverse Simpson index using the vegan R package. Paired Mann-Whitney U tests were applied to discordant twin pairs, and Benjamini-Hochberg correction was used for multiple testing. After TCRdb reprocessed the reads, each CDR3 protein sequence was kept as one row, without DNA. The V and J calls shown here were made by TCRdb, not taken from the authors' results. The sample has over 200,000 distinct CDR3 sequences on record. Less than 9% of the sample comes from the top ten.

From each donor, a roughly 2.5 ml peripheral blood sample was drawn into PAXgene tubes and stored at -80 degrees C. Total RNA was isolated from whole blood with the PAXgene blood miRNA kit on an automated QIAcube, without T cell sorting. Peripheral blood from monozygotic twin pairs, either concordant or discordant for inflammatory bowel disease, underwent deep TCRalpha and TCRbeta repertoire profiling that used unique molecular barcoding. Smoking habits were recorded for all twin pairs, with individuals classified as current, former or never smokers. The sample comes from a study of monozygotic twins with inflammatory bowel disease (dated by TCRdb to between 2018 and 2021). In terms of the full investigation: A total of roughly 28 monozygotic twin pairs were included in the full study, comprising nine German pairs (four IBD-concordant, five IBD-discordant) and 19 IBD-discordant Danish pairs. Disease-associated traits were sought mainly through comparisons between IBD patients and their genetically identical healthy co-twins within discordant pairs. Each individual had, on average, about 151 000 unique TCRalpha sequences and 181 000 unique TCRbeta sequences available for analysis.

CDR1 and CDR2 (SQVTM, ANQGSEA) derive from the germline V gene. From the cysteine up to the phenylalanine, the CDR3 has a length of 13 residues. This entry has no DNA. Results the study describes overall, beyond this receptor: The analysis was unable to tell different T cell subtypes apart. Fewer clonotypes were shared with other individuals by IBD patients than by healthy twins, most markedly in patients showing signs of disease activity. No difference in repertoire similarity was observed between concordant and discordant twins, possibly owing to limited statistical power. A decrease in TCRbeta repertoire diversity, as measured by inverse Simpson index, was observed in IBD patients compared with their healthy co-twins. Differing immunosuppressive treatments among patients may have added background noise and inter-individual variability to the repertoires. No single strong signal or clonotype linked to IBD turned up in the results, so the idea that one exists was not supported.

This TCR was sampled from a human donor with ulcerative colitis or Crohn's disease, or a healthy co-twin of an affected twin (not recorded which). Sequencing input: blood. The rearrangement combines TRBV29-1 with TRBJ2-3; absent DNA, TCRdb's TRBD1 call cannot be checked. The CDR3 region has the sequence CSVLGGRGDTQYF.